The rows below give T cell receptor beta chains drawn from one sample of a study of T cell repertoires in cytomegalovirus infection. These receptors have no identified antigens. TCRdb fed the reads into MiXCR, producing one record per CDR3 protein. The sample holds 310,000 or so distinct CDR3 sequences, 20% to 25% seen once. The sequenced sample was cultured PBMCs, obtained from culture after CMV antigen stimulation. These receptors all stem from a human donor in good health (CMV status not recorded). Some clones in this sample may be carry-over from other donors' samples. Both conserved end residues are part of each CDR3. A D gene is named only where the DNA matches it firmly. Clone size is given for some rows only: seen once, a few or many times, or a class if the clone is expanded.

j_call	clone_size	d_call	v_call	cdr3_aa
TRBJ2-1	few	TRBD2	TRBV4-3	CASSHQLAEPYNEQFF
TRBJ2-1	-	TRBD2	TRBV20-1	CSARLAGGSYNEQFF
TRBJ1-6	-	TRBD1	TRBV7-2	CASSLAGQGVHNSPLHF
TRBJ2-1	few	TRBD2	TRBV29-1	CSVEDRFGAGGSYNEQFF
TRBJ2-1	few	TRBD2	TRBV7-3	CASSQRLAGGNEQFF
TRBJ1-5	-	-	TRBV28	CASSLGGAPGQPQHF
TRBJ2-1	-	-	TRBV19	CASSIRAPSYNEQFF
TRBJ2-5	-	-	TRBV5-1	CASSSESSERTETQYF
TRBJ2-5	-	-	TRBV18	CASSRGATGAGGGETQYF
TRBJ1-5	-	TRBD1	TRBV6-2/TRBV6-3	CASSYPDDRGRTPIHQPQHF
TRBJ2-3	-	-	TRBV6-2/TRBV6-3	CASSYDQPGLATDTQYF
TRBJ1-1	-	-	TRBV25-1	CASKRDWGNTEAFF
TRBJ2-2	many	-	TRBV12-3/TRBV12-4	CASSPRPGASTGELFF
TRBJ2-1	-	-	TRBV6-2/TRBV6-3	CASSYSVNNEQFF
TRBJ2-5	-	-	TRBV29-1	CSAAAWGETQYF
TRBJ1-1	few	-	TRBV28	CASSLASGTEAFF
TRBJ1-4	-	TRBD1	TRBV27	CASSRDRQPTNEKLFF
TRBJ2-3	many	TRBD2	TRBV7-9	CASSFAGTSGKRSTDTQYF